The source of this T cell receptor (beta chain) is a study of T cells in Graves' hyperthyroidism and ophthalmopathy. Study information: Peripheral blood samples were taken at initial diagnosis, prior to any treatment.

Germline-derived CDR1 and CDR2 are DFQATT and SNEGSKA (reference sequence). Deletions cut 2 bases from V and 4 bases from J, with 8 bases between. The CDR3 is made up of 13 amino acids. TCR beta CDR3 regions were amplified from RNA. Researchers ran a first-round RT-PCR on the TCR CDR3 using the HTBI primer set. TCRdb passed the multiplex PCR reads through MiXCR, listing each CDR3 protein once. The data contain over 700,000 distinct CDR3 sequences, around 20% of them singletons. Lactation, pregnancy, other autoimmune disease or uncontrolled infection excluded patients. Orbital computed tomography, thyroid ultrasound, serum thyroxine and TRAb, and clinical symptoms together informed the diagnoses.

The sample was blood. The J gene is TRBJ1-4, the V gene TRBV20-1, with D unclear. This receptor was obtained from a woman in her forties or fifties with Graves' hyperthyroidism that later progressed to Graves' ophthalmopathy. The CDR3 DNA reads TGCAGTGCTAGACCGGGTCGTAATGAAAAACTGTTTTTT. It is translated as CSARPGRNEKLFF.